This entry is about one TCR beta chain. Its antigen is undetermined. This entry comes from a study of high-grade serous ovarian cancer treatment subgroups. Study background: Each sample yielded on average around 7,000 unique TCR beta rearrangements from around 15,000 reads.

Per the germline V gene, CDR1 is MNHEY and CDR2 is SVGAGI. V lost 9 bases, J lost 9 bases, and 11 bases lay in between. The CDR3 has 10 amino acids. General study findings and limits: Different patients shared almost no repertoire; same-patient tumors shared about 0.11 to 0.85. TCR clonal relatedness correlated positively with neoantigen level. These tumor repertoires lack spatial information from bulk sequencing.

Tumor tissue was taken before any definitive surgery or chemotherapy was given. The assay was immunoSEQ multiplex PCR, and TCRdb's table has in-frame clones only and misses some. The sample contains around 8,000 clones, about three quarters of which appear only once. This sequence joins TRBV6-5 and TRBJ1-1; TRBD1 might be the D (5 bases). The TCR originated in a human donor with high-grade serous ovarian cancer. Sequencing was done on a sample of tumor tissue. The DNA for the CDR3 is TGTGCCAGTCGGGGGATGAAAGCTTTCTTT. Protein product: CASRGMKAFF.